Following are 2 T cell receptor beta chains from one sample sequenced in a study of regulatory dendritic cells for organ transplantation. Assay: immunoSEQ multiplex PCR; the TCRdb copy retains only in-frame clones and omits some. Among under 40,000 clones, 85% to 95% were seen once, and the ten largest hold over 0.09%. Input material: naive CD8+ T cells from blood. This sample's subset: CD45RA+ naive T cells. The receptors stem from a human donor in good health.

J is TRBJ2-3 and V is TRBV7-9; D uncertain. Germline V gene sequence: CDR1 SEHNR, CDR2 FQNEAQ (reference sequence). Trimming pared 8 bases from V and 5 bases from J, leaving 11 bases between. The CDR3 spans 12 residues. The CDR3 protein is CASATPEDTQYF. DNA of the CDR3: TGTGCCAGCGCGACGCCGGAAGATACGCAGTATTTT.

This clone showed up just once. The genes are TRBV9 and TRBJ2-1; maybe TRBD2 (5 bases). Germline V gene data show CDR1 as SGDLS and CDR2 as YYNGEE. The CDR3 loop spans 14 amino acids. Trimming removed 0 bases at V and 8 bases at J, with 12 bases between. The CDR3 DNA reads TGTGCCAGCAGCGTAGGAACTAGGGTGGATGAGCAGTTCTTC. Residues: CASSVGTRVDEQFF.